This entry is about one T cell receptor (beta chain). Its antigen remains unidentified. The PCR had 60 Vbeta and 13 Jbeta primers. The repertoire was sequenced with immunoSEQ multiplex PCR; TCRdb's copy has only in-frame clones and lacks some. The sample has over 100,000 clones, about four fifths seen once. Germline CDR1 LNHDA, CDR2 SQIVND (reference sequence). The CDR3 is 14 amino acids. With V trimmed by 7 bases and J by 5 bases, 6 bases remained unmatched. The data were obtained in a study of cytomegalovirus exposure and HLA in healthy donors. Study-wide findings and caveats: Within an earlier analysis, most TCR beta V segments proved productive either about 87% or about 30% of the time. In a later analysis, common viral pathogens appeared linked to several of the most significant clusters.

Sequenced sample: PBMCs. This chain joins TRBV19 and TRBJ2-2, with 8 bases aligning to TRBD1. This TCR came from a male donor in good health and CMV-seronegative. The CDR3 reads CASKRTGRTGELFF. The CDR3, as DNA: TGTGCCAGTAAAAGGACAGGGCGGACCGGGGAGCTGTTTTTT. Using reference TRBV19 and TRBJ2-2 for the parts outside the CDR3, the full variable domain is DGGITQSPKYLFRKEGQNVTLSCEQNLNHDAMYWYRQDPGQGLRLIYYSQIVNDFQKGDIAEGYSVSREKKESFPLTVTSAQKNPTAFYLCASKRTGRTGELFFGEGSRLTVL.